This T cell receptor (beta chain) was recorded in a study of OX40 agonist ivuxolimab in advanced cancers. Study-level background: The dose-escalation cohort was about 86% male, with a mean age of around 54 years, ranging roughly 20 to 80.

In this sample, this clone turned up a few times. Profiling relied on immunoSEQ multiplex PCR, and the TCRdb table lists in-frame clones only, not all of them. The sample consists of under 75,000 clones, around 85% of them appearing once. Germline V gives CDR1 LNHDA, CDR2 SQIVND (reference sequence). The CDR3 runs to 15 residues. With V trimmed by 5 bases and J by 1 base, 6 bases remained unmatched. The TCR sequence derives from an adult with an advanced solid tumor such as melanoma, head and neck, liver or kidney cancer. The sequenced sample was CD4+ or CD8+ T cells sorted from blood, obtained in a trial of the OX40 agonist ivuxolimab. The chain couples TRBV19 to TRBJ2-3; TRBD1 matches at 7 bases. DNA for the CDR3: TGTGCCAGTAGTCCAGGGGGTTATGGCACAGATACGCAGTATTTT. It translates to CASSPGGYGTDTQYF.